This T cell receptor beta chain was recorded in a study of shared clonotypes between healthy human individuals (dated by TCRdb to about 2020). For the wider study: A few men and a couple of women, aged 18 to 49 years, made up the cohort. For each donor, three plates each were used for CD4 naive and CD4 memory, two plates were used for CD8 naive, and one plate was used for CD8 memory. Blood TCR repertoires of four to six healthy adults were deeply sequenced to estimate repertoire size and the extent of clonotype sharing between individuals. Libraries were prepared and TCR repertoires were sequenced by different laboratories using diverse techniques, in order to increase sequencing depth and limit assay-specific biases. Between about 0.8 and 9 billion PBMCs per donor were obtained by leukapheresis.

Using the deep immunoSEQ assay, TCR CDR3 regions were amplified from genomic DNA by multiplex PCR. For each cell subset, the extracted genomic DNA was distributed evenly across all wells of several immunoSEQ 96-well plates, and each plate served as one replicate. For sorted subsets, each replicate PCR was loaded with roughly 190 ng genomic DNA, equivalent to 25,000 to 35,000 T cell genomes. Purified libraries were measured with a Qubit 3.0 fluorometer, size-checked on a Bioanalyzer 2100, and measured again with the KAPA Library Quantification kit. Every immunoSEQ 96-well plate was sequenced on a dedicated single-read 150-cycle Illumina NextSeq 550 flow cell. In the paper's pipeline: Because the immunoSEQ output included only junctional sequences and no quality scores, the filtering could not be the same as the filtering used for full-length reads. To assign V/J genes and CDR3, sequences were annotated against IMGT germline references using PyIR, a Python wrapper for IgBLAST v1.9. Reads with weak V/J assignments (E-value above 1e-6), missing CDR3, stop codons, out-of-frame junctions, or ambiguous translated residues were removed. V3J clonotypes were defined by identical inferred V gene, J gene, and CDR3 amino acid sequence. To compute the percentage overlap between repertoires, the number of shared unique clonotypes was divided by the size of the smaller repertoire. Repertoire richness was assessed with RTK rarefaction, the Chao1 estimator, and Recon v2.1 estimates of unobserved clonotypes. Generation probabilities for all TCRbeta clonotypes obtained by the gDNA method from several donors were computed using OLGA. The clones in this table, taken by TCRdb from immuneACCESS, are in-frame only. Not every clone is retained; where verified, under half of the shortfall comes from an unresolved V gene, and the cause of the rest is unknown. The V and J calls and clone size are taken from that table; D and trimming were inferred from the DNA. The sample profile shows approximately 650,000 clones; nearly 97% of them were found once. 0.085% to 0.11% of the sample is in the top ten clones.

CD8 naive samples consisted of CD45RO-negative cells that were positively selected for CCR7, yielding a CD45RA+CCR7+ population without TemRA cells. Donors were healthy HIV-negative adults with no recently reported acute infections or vaccinations. Only Caucasian adults living in Nashville, Tennessee, USA were represented among the donors. Blood was obtained by leukapheresis, after which PBMCs were separated by Ficoll-Histopaque density gradient centrifugation and cryopreserved in liquid nitrogen vapor phase. Purity and quantity of every magnetically sorted T cell population were checked by analytical flow cytometry. Genomic DNA was isolated from every sorted fraction and measured by UV absorbance on a Nanodrop 2000c. The investigation overall reported the following: Across four donors, about 5.2% of naive CD4, more than 3% of naive CD8, around 2.1% of memory CD4, and approximately 0.4% of memory CD8 clonotypes were shared. Pairwise subsampling indicated that sequencing depth was expected to affect the degree of clonotype sharing among donors. Because the study included only a small number of donors, the genetic and exposure-history diversity represented was limited. Higher generation probabilities were observed for clonotypes shared by all four sorted-subset donors than for non-shared clonotypes. Incomplete sequencing was indicated by rarefaction of sorted-subset datasets, despite the large sequencing depth. Sampling was restricted to blood, and TCR repertoires in tissues likely differ from the TCR repertoires found in blood. Estimated clonotype richness was generally larger for naive than for memory subsets.

As for this clone: It has no known antigen specificity. Base qualities are not recorded, but no much larger clone differs from it by a single base.

The cysteine opens and the phenylalanine closes a CDR3 of 16 amino acids. Here the CDR3 DNA is all that survives: 48 bases in frame from base 1. V is trimmed back by 10 bases and J by 0 bases, and the junction contains 11 bases that no gene match accounts for. Based on the germline V gene (reference sequence), the CDR1 and CDR2 sequences are MNHEY and SMNVEV. This sequence originates from a young woman in good health. The V and J genes are TRBV27 and TRBJ1-4; 7 bases in the middle match TRBD1. Material: naive CD8+ T cells sorted from blood. The intended sense of this specimen's cell subset or site label: CD45RA+CCR7+. In nucleotides, the sequence is TGTGCCACCCCATTGTTCAGGGGGGCAACTAATGAAAAACTGTTTTTT. Translated, it gives CATPLFRGATNEKLFF.